These T cell receptor beta chains were read from a single sample in a study of T cells in Graves' hyperthyroidism and ophthalmopathy. Using its own MiXCR run on the multiplex PCR reads, TCRdb lists one record per CDR3 protein. Of around 97,000 distinct CDR3 sequences in the sample, less than 55% were seen once. The sample consisted of blood. These receptors all stem from a man aged 40-49 years with Graves' hyperthyroidism. CDR3s leave out the opening cysteine and the closing phenylalanine or tryptophan.

TRBJ2-3	TRBV2	ASRGLRGLAGGSDTQY
TRBJ1-6	TRBV11-1	ASSSGWNSPLH
TRBJ2-6	TRBV15	ATSSPCRSSGANVLT
TRBJ1-2	TRBV3-2	ASSQYREGYGYT
TRBJ1-1	TRBV5-1	ASSKGPMNTEAF
TRBJ1-3	TRBV19	ASSPRTGRAGNTIY
TRBJ1-1	TRBV7-8	ASSANRGLEAF
TRBJ2-3	TRBV5-5	ASSLGTGLYTDTQY
TRBJ2-1	TRBV15	ATSGGRASYNEQF
TRBJ1-4	TRBV7-2	ASSSQVGGRTEKLF
TRBJ2-7	TRBV15	ATSRDSGDEQY
TRBJ2-1	TRBV7-2	ASRNRTLISYNEQF
TRBJ2-3	TRBV10-3	ATILAGGRDTQY
TRBJ2-3	TRBV29-1	SVAGPSTDTWY
TRBJ2-5	TRBV11-3	ASGSGDNPQETQY
TRBJ1-1	TRBV6-5	ASSYGTLNTESV
TRBJ1-5	TRBV19	ASSMGGSNQPQH
TRBJ2-2	TRBV11-3	ASSSGGGTSGELF
TRBJ2-7	TRBV12-3/TRBV12-4	ASRSLRDGLNQPQQY
TRBJ1-2	TRBV12-3/TRBV12-4	ASSSSGYGYT
TRBJ2-1	TRBV12-3/TRBV12-4	ASSLRAGSSYNEQF
TRBJ2-7	TRBV29-1	SVWTGIGEQY
TRBJ2-7	TRBV4-3	ASSQELVYEQY
TRBJ1-1	TRBV5-1	ASSLGQINTEAF
TRBJ2-5	TRBV19	ASVWGMGRAETQY
TRBJ1-2	TRBV24-1	ATRGDYGYT
TRBJ2-7	TRBV12-5	ASGLDRRDEQY
TRBJ2-2	TRBV11-2	ASSLSRLLNTGELF
TRBJ1-6	TRBV30	AWTIESRHSPLH
TRBJ2-1	TRBV29-1	SFRTDNEQF
TRBJ1-6	TRBV15	ATSREPGDSNSPLH
TRBJ1-5	TRBV20-1	SARDLAGGRGPHSNQPQH
TRBJ2-7	TRBV2	ASSGDRGEQY
TRBJ2-7	TRBV7-2	ASSVPGTGKWEQY
TRBJ1-5	TRBV11-1	ASSKGSNSNQPQH
TRBJ2-1	TRBV7-8	ASSPRLAGEGRQF
TRBJ2-2	TRBV19	ASSTPGQGAGNTGELF
TRBJ1-6	TRBV19	ADNSPLH
TRBJ1-4	TRBV5-4	ASSQRVQAEKLF
TRBJ2-1	TRBV16	ASSPNSGSGDYNEQF
TRBJ1-2	TRBV20-1	SAERQGAGYGYT
TRBJ2-5	TRBV6-1	ASPSFDTRY
TRBJ2-3	TRBV10-3	AIRPSGSFTDTQY
TRBJ1-5	TRBV7-9	ASSFTGVRSPQH
TRBJ1-1	TRBV5-1	ASSTGTGGNTEAF
TRBJ1-4	TRBV15	ATSRVEVDNEKLF
TRBJ1-6	TRBV9	ASSAQPGDRRDSPLH
TRBJ1-1	TRBV5-6	ASSLAVDSGGEAF
TRBJ2-1	TRBV25-1	ASSIGQGTYNEQF
TRBJ2-2	TRBV7-3	ASSLIGAGELF
TRBJ1-2	TRBV12-3/TRBV12-4	ASESSYFYGYT
TRBJ1-5	TRBV7-9	ASSLAGAGETQH
TRBJ2-7	TRBV10-3	ATHYGRGLYEQY
TRBJ2-5	TRBV15	ATSRGTSGETQY
TRBJ2-3	TRBV15	ATSSARPPLGLGPDTQY
TRBJ1-2	TRBV6-6	ASSEFAPGAYSYGYT
TRBJ1-4	TRBV30	AWSAGQEKLF
TRBJ1-2	TRBV18	ASSPGVYYGYT